These T cell receptor beta chains were read from a single sample in a study of blood T cells in healthy people across ages. TCRdb passed the 5' RACE reads through MiXCR, listing each CDR3 protein once. The table records hundreds of thousands of distinct CDR3 sequences, roughly a quarter of them present only once. These data were also filed under a second study, of T cells of mothers and their children.

What was sequenced was blood. The receptors derive from a boy aged 2 to 10 in good health. Each CDR3 is given with its conserved first and last residue. A D gene is named only where the DNA matches it firmly. Part of the rows lack a size; the others show once, few, many or a class for expanded clones.

j_call d_call clone_size v_call cdr3_nt cdr3_aa
TRBJ2-7 NA NA TRBV13 TGTGCCAGCAGCTTAGGGGCAGGTCACTCCTACGAGCAGTACTTC CASSLGAGHSYEQYF
TRBJ2-3 NA NA TRBV15 TGTGCCACCAGCAGAGAGGTATTGGGTACGCAGTATTTT CATSREVLGTQYF
TRBJ2-5 NA NA TRBV25-1 TGTGCCAGCAGTGATACTGGGCCAGAGACCCAGTACTTC CASSDTGPETQYF
TRBJ1-2 NA NA TRBV7-2 TGTGCCACCCGTCAGAATGGCTACACCTTC CATRQNGYTF
TRBJ1-4 NA few TRBV19 TGTGCCAGTAGAGACGGACAGTCAAGAGAAGAAAAACTGTTTTTT CASRDGQSREEKLFF
TRBJ2-7 NA once TRBV25-1 TGTGCCAGCAGTGAGTACCGGGGCGAGCAGTACTTC CASSEYRGEQYF
TRBJ1-2 NA NA TRBV7-9 TGTGCCAGCAGCCTTACTGGGCGTTCTAACTATGGCTACACCTTC CASSLTGRSNYGYTF
TRBJ2-1 NA few TRBV4-1 TGCGCCAGCAGCCAAGCCCTATACAGGGACGGGTACAATGAGCAGTTCTTC CASSQALYRDGYNEQFF
TRBJ2-5 NA NA TRBV7-6 TGTGCCAGCAGCTTATCGAAACAGGGTGATACGTTCTTC CASSLSKQGDTFF
TRBJ1-3 NA NA TRBV6-5 TGTGCCAGCAGCCCCTTCGGGATTGGAAACACCATATATTTT CASSPFGIGNTIYF
TRBJ2-3 NA NA TRBV15 TGTGCCACCAGCAGAGAGAGGTATTCGAGGGGTAGCACAGATACGCAGTATTTT CATSRERYSRGSTDTQYF
TRBJ1-1 NA NA TRBV2 TGTGCCAGCAGTAAGGGGTCGGTCACTGAAGCTTTCTTT CASSKGSVTEAFF
TRBJ2-5 TRBD2 once TRBV7-2 TGTGCCAGCAGCTTAGTAGTCCGGGGGGGCCGCGAGACCCAGTACTTC CASSLVVRGGRETQYF
TRBJ2-1 TRBD2 few TRBV19 TGTGCCAGTAGTAGCGGGAGGTCCGTCAATGAGCAGTTCTTC CASSSGRSVNEQFF
TRBJ1-2 NA NA TRBV7-9 TGTGCCAGCAGCTTAGGCTCGGGACACCTTAACTATGGCTACACCTTC CASSLGSGHLNYGYTF
TRBJ2-3 NA NA TRBV6-5 TGTGCCAGCAGCCAGGACAGTACAGATACGCAGTGTTTT CASSQDSTDTQCF
TRBJ1-2 NA few TRBV7-3 TGTGCCAGCAGCTCAGGGCCCTCGGACTATGGCTACACCTTC CASSSGPSDYGYTF
TRBJ2-7 NA NA TRBV2 TGTGCCAGCAGGGACAGGGAGGGACTACCCTCCTACGAGCAGTACTTC CASRDREGLPSYEQYF
TRBJ2-5 TRBD1 few TRBV12-5 TGTGCTAGTGGCCAAGGACAGGGTAGGGAAGAGACCCAGTACTTC CASGQGQGREETQYF
TRBJ1-1 NA NA TRBV10-3 TGTGCCATCAGTGTGGGGAACACTGAAGCTTTCTTT CAISVGNTEAFF
TRBJ2-7 NA NA TRBV3-1 TGTGCCAGCAGCCAACATGACGGCAGCGCCGAGCAGTACTTC CASSQHDGSAEQYF
TRBJ2-7 NA few TRBV6-2/TRBV6-3 TGTGCCAGCAGTTACCCGGACTATGCGGGAAGCGAGCAGTACTTC CASSYPDYAGSEQYF
TRBJ1-4 NA NA TRBV6-1 TGTGCCAGCCGCCTTCGTGAGTCAACTAATGAAAAACTGTTTTTT CASRLRESTNEKLFF
TRBJ2-3 NA NA TRBV15 TGTGCCACCAGCAGAGATACTATAAAGGTAGCGGTTAGCACAGATACGCAGTATTTT CATSRDTIKVAVSTDTQYF
TRBJ2-5 NA NA TRBV9 TGTGCCAGCAGCCCAGATCGGACACGTCAAGAGACCCAGTACTTC CASSPDRTRQETQYF
TRBJ2-1 TRBD1 NA TRBV30 TGTGCCTGGAGACTACAGGGGGTACAGTTCTTC CAWRLQGVQFF
TRBJ2-1 TRBD2 NA TRBV19 TGTGCCAGTTCTATGGGACTAGCGGCGTCCAGGGAGCAGTTCTTC CASSMGLAASREQFF
TRBJ2-7 NA few TRBV7-6 TGTGCCAGCAGCCCCAATCCCAAGGGAACCTACGAGCAGTACTTC CASSPNPKGTYEQYF
TRBJ2-1 NA few TRBV5-1 TGCGCCAGCAGCACCGGGACCATCTTCGATGAGCAGTTCTTC CASSTGTIFDEQFF
TRBJ2-7 NA NA TRBV2 TGTGCCAGCAGTAAAGGACCTGGTGCGCAGTACTTC CASSKGPGAQYF
TRBJ2-5 NA few TRBV13 TGTGCCAGCAGCGGATTGGACAGTCCTCAAGAGACCCAGTACTTC CASSGLDSPQETQYF
TRBJ2-5 NA NA TRBV12-3/TRBV12-4 TGTGCCAGCACCCGAGGCCTACAAAGACAGTACTTC CASTRGLQRQYF
TRBJ1-4 NA few TRBV5-1 TGCGCCAGCAGCACCGGCCCTATCCGGGGGGCTAATGAAAAACTGTTTTTT CASSTGPIRGANEKLFF
TRBJ2-1 TRBD1 NA TRBV7-9 TGTGCCAGCAGCTTAGAAGGGGGCCTCTGGGGAAATGAGCAGTTCTTC CASSLEGGLWGNEQFF
TRBJ2-1 NA NA TRBV20-1 TGCAGTGCCAAGTTCTTCTCCTACAATGAGCAGTTCTTC CSAKFFSYNEQFF